The 25 T cell receptor beta chains reported below all come from one sample, sequenced in a study of blood T cell repertoires in COVID-19. Some clones are missing from TCRdb's copy, which holds only in-frame ones; the method was immunoSEQ multiplex PCR. The sample contains about 310,000 clones, about nine tenths of which appear only once. Sequenced input: peripheral blood. Receptor source: a man over 45 with active or convalescent COVID-19.

CDR3 bases: TGTGCCAGCAGCCAAACACTAGCAGGCGAGCAGTACTTC. Amino acids: CASSQTLAGEQYF. The V gene is TRBV14, the J gene TRBJ2-7; a weak D match, TRBD2 (6 bases). This CDR3 is 13 amino acids long. Germline V lookup: CDR1 SGHDN, CDR2 FVKESK. V lost 2 bases and J lost 6, with 11 bases in between.

This chain connects TRBV3-1 (or the pseudogene TRBV3-2) to TRBJ2-3, with 10 nucleotides matching TRBD2. Germline V gene data show CDR1 as LGHDT and CDR2 as YNNKEL (reference sequence). The trim removed 4 bases at V and 6 bases at J, leaving 10 bases unmatched. The CDR3 covers 16 residues. The CDR3 bases are TGTGCCAGCAGCCGAGCGGGAGGGCCGGGAATTGATACGCAGTATTTT. Its translation is CASSRAGGPGIDTQYF.

V usage is TRBV6-4 and J usage is TRBJ2-7; a possible D gene is TRBD1 (6 bases). There are 15 residues in the CDR3. Trimming removed 10 bases from V and 2 bases from J, with 21 bases in between. Germline V gives CDR1 MRHNA, CDR2 SNTAGT. CDR3 residues: CANPGDGGNPYEQYF. The CDR3 DNA reads as TGTGCCAACCCCGGTGATGGGGGCAACCCCTACGAGCAGTACTTC.

The V call is TRBV4-1, the J call TRBJ2-5, with D possibly TRBD2 on 6 matching bases. The CDR3 covers 15 residues. From germline, CDR1 is MGHRA and CDR2 YSYEKL. V dropped 0 bases and J dropped 1 base, with 9 bases sitting between them. The DNA of the CDR3 is TGCGCCAGCAGCCAAGATCCGGGACTCCAAGAGACCCAGTACTTC. It is translated as CASSQDPGLQETQYF.

The chain uses TRBV27 and TRBJ2-1; the D gene is possibly TRBD2 (6 bases). Germline V lookup: CDR1 MNHEY, CDR2 SMNVEV (reference sequence). The CDR3 has 14 amino acids. Trimming stripped 6 bases from V and 0 bases from J, with 9 bases between. Here the CDR3 reads CASRQEGSYNEQFF. CDR3 nucleotides: TGTGCCAGCAGGCAGGAGGGCTCCTACAATGAGCAGTTCTTC.

The chain uses TRBV4-3 and TRBJ2-3, with D possibly matching TRBD2 (5 bases). The CDR3 totals 13 residues. Germline V gives CDR1 LGHNA, CDR2 YSLEER. Between the trimmed V and J ends, which lost 1 base and 6 bases, there was a span of 8 bases. The DNA for the CDR3 is TGCGCCAGCAGCCAAGCTCTAGCTGATACGCAGTATTTT. It is translated as CASSQALADTQYF.

The chain uses TRBV19 and TRBJ1-5; unclear D gene. V gave up 0 bases and J gave up 0 bases, with 9 bases separating them. Germline V lookup: CDR1 LNHDA, CDR2 SQIVND (reference sequence). This CDR3 has 16 residues. DNA for the CDR3: TGTGCCAGTAGTATAGAATCACACTATAGCAATCAGCCCCAGCATTTT. Translating gives CASSIESHYSNQPQHF.

The chain uses TRBV5-4 and TRBJ2-5; tentative D call: TRBD2 (6 bases). The ends were cut back, 0 bases at V and 5 bases at J, with 11 bases in the middle. CDR1 SGHNT and CDR2 YYREEE come from the germline V gene (reference sequence). The CDR3 has 14 residues. The CDR3, as DNA: TGTGCCAGCAGCTTGGTTGGGGGAGGCGAGACCCAGTACTTC. It is translated as CASSLVGGGETQYF. Combining the CDR3 with reference TRBV5-4 and TRBJ2-5 gives the whole variable domain ETGVTQSPTHLIKTRGQQVTLRCSSQSGHNTVSWYQQALGQGPQFIFQYYREEENGRGNFPPRFSGLQFPNYSSELNVNALELDDSALYLCASSLVGGGETQYFGPGTRLLVL.

V is TRBV28 and J is TRBJ1-2; D is possibly TRBD1 (6 bases). This CDR3 has 14 amino acids. CDR1 is MDHEN and CDR2 is SYDVKM in the germline V gene. The V end was cut by 5 bases, the J end by 2 bases, with 12 bases between. The CDR3 reads CASSTGTRNYGYTF. The CDR3 coding sequence is TGTGCCAGCAGTACCGGGACAAGGAACTATGGCTACACCTTC.

The genes are TRBV12-3 or TRBV12-4 and TRBJ2-7; D remains unclear. Trimming stripped 4 bases from V and 3 bases from J, with 10 bases between. The CDR3 totals 13 residues. The chain's CDR3 is CASSWALDYEQYF. CDR3 DNA: TGTGCCAGCAGTTGGGCCCTTGACTACGAGCAGTACTTC.

CDR3 nucleotide sequence: TGTGCCAGCTTGGAAAGACAGCCTGAAGCTTTCTTT. Translated, it gives CASLERQPEAFF. The V and J genes are TRBV2 and TRBJ1-1, with D perhaps TRBD1 (5 bases). CDR1 is SNHLY and CDR2 is FYNNEI in the germline V gene. Trimming left V 8 bases short and J 6 bases short, with 13 bases between. This CDR3 has 12 amino acids.

This clone was seen a handful of times. The V and J genes are TRBV18 and TRBJ2-2; D uncertain. Germline V CDR1 and CDR2: KGHSH, LQKENI. The CDR3 is 15 residues long. Deletions cut 3 bases from V and 0 bases from J, with 8 bases between. The CDR3 spells CASSPLETNTGELFF. CDR3 DNA: TGTGCCAGCTCACCTCTGGAGACGAACACCGGGGAGCTGTTTTTT.

This chain joins TRBV6-5 and TRBJ2-3, with TRBD2 matching over 7 bases. The ends lost 6 bases at V and 6 bases at J; junction bases unmatched: 3. CDR1 is MNHEY and CDR2 is SVGAGI in the germline V gene. The CDR3 runs 12 residues. In nucleotides, the CDR3 is TGTGCCAGCAGACTAGCGACCGATACGCAGTATTTT. The encoded protein is CASRLATDTQYF.

This rearrangement joins TRBV21-1 to TRBJ1-3. TRBV21-1 is reported as a pseudogene. This CDR3 is built from 16 residues. The CDR3 nucleotides are TGTGCCAGCAGCAAAGGGGGGGACTCTATTGGAAACACCATATATTTT. It codes for CASSKGGDSIGNTIYF.

The J gene is TRBJ1-6, the V gene TRBV27, with 7 bases that match TRBD1. The V and J ends lost 2 bases and 10 bases, in that order; junction bases with no gene match: 11. The CDR3 has 16 amino acids. CDR1 is MNHEY and CDR2 is SMNVEV in the germline V gene (reference sequence). The CDR3 DNA reads as TGTGCCAGCAGTTTAGAAGGGGGCAGGGGGAGGTCACCCCTCCACTTT. Encoded protein: CASSLEGGRGRSPLHF.

This clone was seen a single time. CDR3 amino acids: CASTPAGGEESPLHF. The CDR3 DNA follows: TGTGCCAGCACCCCCGCCGGAGGGGAGGAATCACCCCTCCACTTT. The chain couples TRBV7-9 to TRBJ1-6; a weak D match, TRBD1 (5 bases). Per germline, CDR1 SEHNR and CDR2 FQNEAQ (reference sequence). Trimming took 7 bases from V and 10 from J, leaving 20 bases between them. The CDR3 is made up of 15 amino acids. Based on the CDR3 plus reference TRBV7-9 and TRBJ1-6, the full variable domain is DTGVSQNPRHKITKRGQNVTFRCDPISEHNRLYWYRQTLGQGPEFLTYFQNEAQLEKSRLLSDRFSAERPKGSFSTLEIQRTEQGDSAMYLCASTPAGGEESPLHFGNGTRLTVT.

This rearrangement joins TRBV2 to TRBJ1-2; no reliable D call. This CDR3 has 12 residues. Between the trimmed V and J ends, which lost 2 bases and 4 bases, there was a span of 5 bases. CDR1 and CDR2 (germline): SNHLY, FYNNEI. For the CDR3, the DNA is TGTGCCAGCAGTGAATCCTTCTATGGCTACACCTTC. Residues: CASSESFYGYTF.

This rearrangement joins TRBV10-3 to TRBJ1-2, with TRBD1 as a possible D gene (6 bases). CDR3 length equals 13 residues. CDR1 and CDR2 (germline): ENHRY, SYGVKD. V was clipped by 5 bases and J by 5 bases, with 12 bases between them. The CDR3 bases are TGTGCCATCAGTCTCGGGACACCATATGGCTACACCTTC. Protein product: CAISLGTPYGYTF.

The CDR3 is CSASPAGGSGEQYF. For the CDR3, the DNA is TGCAGTGCTAGTCCCGCGGGAGGGTCGGGTGAGCAGTACTTC. The chain recombines TRBV20-1 with TRBJ2-7; 9 bases line up with TRBD2. The CDR3 has 14 residues. The J segment lost 7 bases and the V segment lost 3 bases, leaving 10 bases of the junction unmatched. Germline lookup yields CDR1 DFQATT and CDR2 SNEGSKA (reference sequence).

The chain uses TRBV7-2 and TRBJ2-1, with 7 bases identical to TRBD2. The CDR3 runs 14 residues. J gave up 6 bases and V 4 bases, and 6 bases lay outside the gene matches. Germline V gene sequence: CDR1 SGHTA, CDR2 FQGNSA. The chain's CDR3 is CASSWGGGGNEQFF. In DNA form, the CDR3 reads TGTGCCAGCAGCTGGGGGGGAGGAGGCAATGAGCAGTTCTTC.

The chain combines TRBV5-1 with TRBJ2-5; D perhaps matches TRBD2 (7 bases). CDR1 SGHRS and CDR2 YFSETQ come from the germline V gene. Trimming left V 1 base short and J 4 bases short, with 14 bases between. The CDR3 runs 15 residues. In DNA, the CDR3 is TGCGCCAGCAGCTTGAGGGGGGGGATCGGAGAGACCCAGTACTTC. Translated: CASSLRGGIGETQYF.

Written as DNA, the CDR3 is TGCACCAACCTGGGACTAGCACCCGACAATGAGCAGTTCTTC. This codes for CTNLGLAPDNEQFF. The V gene is TRBV1, the J gene TRBJ2-1; TRBD2 is the table's D call and was not checked against the DNA. TRBV1 is noted as a pseudogene. There are 14 residues in the CDR3.

The rearrangement joins TRBV6-5 to TRBJ1-6; possible D gene TRBD1, 6 bases. Trimming shortened V by 5 bases and J by 7 bases, and 15 bases separated the two germline ends. From germline, CDR1 is MNHEY and CDR2 SVGAGI. The CDR3 sequence is 15 residues long. The CDR3: CASSRGGVWNSPLHF. CDR3 DNA sequence: TGTGCCAGCAGTCGGGGGGGCGTATGGAATTCACCCCTCCACTTT.

The chain employs TRBV28 and TRBJ2-3; TRBD2 agrees at 13 bases. With V trimmed by 2 bases and J by 7 bases, 3 bases remained unmatched. Looked up from germline, CDR1 is MDHEN and CDR2 is SYDVKM. The CDR3 is made up of 15 amino acids. The CDR3 loop is CASSLRLAGGHTQYF. CDR3 sequence (DNA): TGTGCCAGCAGTTTAAGACTAGCGGGGGGCCATACGCAGTATTTT.

The CDR3 DNA sequence: TGCGCCAGCAGCTTGCCCCGGGACTACCCGGGCGAGCAGTACTTC. It codes for CASSLPRDYPGEQYF. V gene TRBV5-1 combines with J gene TRBJ2-7; 7 nucleotides match TRBD2. The CDR3 extends over 15 amino acids. CDR1 and CDR2 from the germline V gene are SGHRS and YFSETQ. J was trimmed by 6 bases and V by 1 base; bases with no gene match: 10.